Listed below are T cell receptor beta chains from one sample, sequenced in a study of T cells in Graves' hyperthyroidism and ophthalmopathy. TCRdb ran MiXCR on the multiplex PCR reads and lists one entry per CDR3 protein. The repertoire holds roughly 570,000 distinct CDR3 sequences, around 16% seen once, with under 7.5% in the top ten. Sequencing was performed on blood. These receptors were obtained from a woman aged 25 to 39 with Graves' hyperthyroidism. Both conserved end residues are part of each CDR3.

v_gene	j_gene	CDR3aa
TRBV20-1	TRBJ2-3	CSASTHTDTQYF
TRBV7-9	TRBJ1-3	CASSLRAGGGNTIYF
TRBV6-5	TRBJ1-2	CASSSDRVGYGYTF
TRBV28	TRBJ1-2	CASSPLPGGPPGDGYTF
TRBV6-1	TRBJ2-7	CASRGTSGPLIGEQYF
TRBV20-1	TRBJ2-3	CSASRGGVFTDTQYF
TRBV4-3	TRBJ2-3	CASSQGTSGSDTQYF
TRBV18	TRBJ1-1	CASSPPAFLAEAFF
TRBV20-1	TRBJ1-6	CSAREGDRGPYNSPLHF
TRBV4-2	TRBJ2-7	CASSQEGLATEQYF
TRBV5-1	TRBJ2-7	CASSTTGAAYYEQYF
TRBV18	TRBJ1-1	CASSNPWTGGAEGTEAFF
TRBV7-2	TRBJ2-2	CASSPTGDNTGELFF
TRBV5-8	TRBJ1-6	CASSTGQGENSPLHF
TRBV18	TRBJ2-7	CASSPAGSSYEQYF
TRBV20-1	TRBJ2-3	CSASFPIRRGTDTQYF
TRBV18	TRBJ1-6	CASSQISSYNSPLHF
TRBV5-1	TRBJ1-4	CASSPGPGREKLFF
TRBV18	TRBJ2-5	CASSPKLAGKQETQYF
TRBV11-2	TRBJ2-7	CASSSLAPSGRRMHEQYF
TRBV5-6	TRBJ2-3	CASSLGGLRDTQYF
TRBV6-1	TRBJ2-7	CAIGGWSYEQYF
TRBV25-1	TRBJ2-7	CAIGLAGVEQYF
TRBV6-1	TRBJ2-1	CASSLSGRDVEQFF
TRBV3-1	TRBJ1-3	CASSQQVTNGNTIYF
TRBV6-1	TRBJ1-1	CASAWNTEAFF
TRBV7-2	TRBJ2-2	CASSLLGQGVGELFF
TRBV20-1	TRBJ2-7	CSASDSDRVSYEQYF
TRBV18	TRBJ2-1	CASSPREGDNEQFF
TRBV11-2	TRBJ2-1	CASSLEGDYYNEQFF
TRBV3-1	TRBJ2-3	CASSPMTGGISTDTQYF
TRBV7-9	TRBJ1-1	CASSLLQDTEAFF
TRBV24-1	TRBJ2-4	CATGGAETNIQYF
TRBV18	TRBJ2-3	CASSPTAHGTDTQYF
TRBV7-3	TRBJ2-2	CASSSQHTGELFF
TRBV20-1	TRBJ2-3	CSARDRQGLRLAGVGDTQYF
TRBV7-8	TRBJ2-1	CASSLLGREGPSVYNEQFF
TRBV30	TRBJ1-1	CAWSFGQTEAFF
TRBV6-1	TRBJ2-2	CASDTSGTGELFF
TRBV28	TRBJ2-1	CATDRNPRNEQFF